Listed here is a single T cell receptor (beta chain). The antigen remains unidentified. This sample is drawn from a study of OX40 agonist ivuxolimab in advanced cancers. Study details: Patient treatment consisted of intravenous ivuxolimab administration every 2 weeks at 0.01 to 10 mg/kg.

Sequencing used immunoSEQ multiplex PCR; TCRdb keeps in-frame clones, though not all of them. Among 23,000 or so clones listed, about 80% were seen once. The CDR3 length is 15 residues. V shed 0 bases, J shed 6 bases, and the junction held 8 bases outside the gene matches. Germline V gene sequence: CDR1 SGHKS, CDR2 YYEKEE (reference sequence). Broader study findings: Certain nonresponders additionally had low normalized T-cell clonal expansion.

This specimen consisted of CD4+ or CD8+ T cells sorted from blood, obtained in a trial of the OX40 agonist ivuxolimab. The chain employs TRBV5-5 and TRBJ1-1; 7 bases agree with TRBD1. The receptor was derived from an adult with an advanced solid tumor such as melanoma, head and neck, liver or kidney cancer. This CDR3 reads CASSLARGIGAEAFF. In DNA form, the CDR3 reads TGTGCCAGCAGCTTGGCCAGGGGGATCGGGGCTGAAGCTTTCTTT.